Listed below are T cell receptor beta chains from one sample, sequenced in a study of type 1 regulatory T cells. No cognate antigen is known for these TCRs. TCRdb re-called the reads through MiXCR, storing one row per CDR3 protein. Among 63,000 or so distinct CDR3 sequences listed, just under 50% were seen once. Sequencing input: cultured non-Tr1 T cells, either the whole culture or a sorted T cell fraction (not recorded which). These TCRs come from a human donor in good health. Each CDR3 is given with its conserved first and last residue. D genes are given only for firm matches. Expanded clones are given a class, and other clones once, few, many or no size at all.

CDR3	DNA	size	D	V	length	J
CASSLAVRPQMDF	TGTGCCAGCAGCTTAGCAGTTAGACCCCAAATGGACTTC	few	NA	TRBV7-2	13	TRBJ2-4
CSAIRGDTEAFF	TGCAGTGCTATTCGGGGGGACACTGAAGCTTTCTTT	once	NA	TRBV20-1	12	TRBJ1-1
CSVVRGVLGEAFF	TGCAGCGTTGTTAGGGGGGTTTTGGGTGAAGCTTTCTTT	many	NA	TRBV29-1	13	TRBJ1-1
CASSIGDSGSYEQYF	TGTGCCAGTAGTATAGGAGACTCAGGCTCCTACGAGCAGTACTTC	NA	NA	TRBV19	15	TRBJ2-7
CASSQDPGVSEQYF	TGTGCCAGCAGCCAAGATCCGGGGGTTTCCGAGCAGTACTTC	NA	NA	TRBV4-2	14	TRBJ2-7
CASSLRGEYTEAFF	TGTGCCAGCAGCCTCAGGGGCGAATACACTGAAGCTTTCTTT	few	NA	TRBV7-9	14	TRBJ1-1
CSADHSESNEQFF	TGCAGTGCTGACCACTCGGAGAGCAATGAGCAGTTCTTC	NA	NA	TRBV20-1	13	TRBJ2-1
CSVEVDRYEQYF	TGCAGCGTTGAAGTTGACAGGTATGAGCAGTACTTC	once	NA	TRBV29-1	12	TRBJ2-7
CSARTGRGEKLFF	TGCAGCGCCAGGACAGGGAGAGGTGAAAAACTGTTTTTT	NA	TRBD1	TRBV29-1	13	TRBJ1-4
CSAWTGGSGNTIYF	TGCAGCGCTTGGACAGGGGGCTCTGGAAACACCATATATTTT	many	TRBD1	TRBV29-1	14	TRBJ1-3
CASIKTGGYEQYF	TGTGCCAGCATCAAGACAGGGGGCTACGAGCAGTACTTC	NA	TRBD1	TRBV6-5	13	TRBJ2-7
CASSDLGGAANYGYTF	TGTGCCAGCAGTGACCTGGGGGGGGCAGCTAACTATGGCTACACCTTC	NA	NA	TRBV25-1	16	TRBJ1-2
CASSLDWGSNYGYTF	TGTGCCAGCAGTTTGGATTGGGGATCTAACTATGGCTACACCTTC	few	NA	TRBV27	15	TRBJ1-2
CASSPNLNTEAFF	TGTGCCAGCAGCCCGAATCTTAACACTGAAGCTTTCTTT	NA	NA	TRBV16	13	TRBJ1-1
CASGTGTDTDTQYF	TGTGCTAGTGGCACCGGGACCGACACAGATACGCAGTATTTT	NA	NA	TRBV12-5	14	TRBJ2-3
CSVRGAMAFEQFF	TGCAGCGTTCGGGGGGCTATGGCATTTGAGCAGTTCTTC	NA	NA	TRBV29-1	13	TRBJ2-1
CSVEGDRGSGYTF	TGCAGCGTTGAAGGGGACAGGGGGTCTGGCTACACCTTC	NA	TRBD1	TRBV29-1	13	TRBJ1-2
CATTPGVKSTDTQYF	TGTGCCACAACACCAGGGGTGAAAAGCACAGATACGCAGTATTTT	few	NA	TRBV24-1	15	TRBJ2-3
CASSSHRQGLNQPQHF	TGTGCCAGCAGTTCCCACCGACAGGGCCTCAATCAGCCCCAGCATTTT	NA	TRBD1	TRBV6-2/TRBV6-3	16	TRBJ1-5
CASSSRGGRDTGELFF	TGTGCCAGCAGCTCCCGCGGGGGCAGGGACACCGGGGAGCTGTTTTTT	NA	NA	TRBV7-8	16	TRBJ2-2
CANSIGGAREQYF	TGTGCCAACAGCATAGGGGGGGCACGCGAGCAGTACTTC	NA	NA	TRBV7-2	13	TRBJ2-7
CASKSGTGTGEQYF	TGCGCCAGCAAAAGTGGGACAGGGACGGGGGAGCAGTACTTC	NA	TRBD1	TRBV5-1	14	TRBJ2-7
CASTSWGAGNQPQHF	TGTGCCAGCACCTCATGGGGGGCGGGCAATCAGCCCCAGCATTTT	NA	NA	TRBV6-2/TRBV6-3	15	TRBJ1-5
CASSSRTGPQSAYNEQFF	TGTGCCAGTTCGAGCCGGACGGGTCCTCAATCGGCCTACAATGAGCAGTTCTTC	NA	NA	TRBV12-3/TRBV12-4	18	TRBJ2-1
CASQPGPDSYEQYF	TGCGCCAGCCAACCGGGACCGGACTCCTACGAGCAGTACTTC	NA	NA	TRBV5-1	14	TRBJ2-7
CASSLEGRGHGQPQHF	TGTGCCAGCAGCTTGGAGGGCAGGGGGCATGGTCAGCCCCAGCATTTT	NA	TRBD1	TRBV5-8	16	TRBJ1-5
CASSQVVGLSSGNTIYF	TGTGCCAGCAGCCAAGTCGTCGGTCTTAGCTCTGGAAACACCATATATTTT	NA	NA	TRBV3-1	17	TRBJ1-3
CATSDLSHRENTEAFF	TGTGCCACCAGTGATTTGAGCCACAGGGAGAACACTGAAGCTTTCTTT	NA	NA	TRBV24-1	16	TRBJ1-1
CAWSVGSGGVKYNEQFF	TGTGCCTGGAGTGTAGGTAGCGGGGGGGTTAAATACAATGAGCAGTTCTTC	few	TRBD2	TRBV30	17	TRBJ2-1
CSASNLRDKQETQYF	TGCAGTGCTAGCAACCTCCGGGACAAACAAGAGACCCAGTACTTC	few	NA	TRBV20-1	15	TRBJ2-5
CASSAEAGQPQYF	TGTGCCAGCAGCGCAGAGGCAGGGCAGCCCCAGTATTTT	NA	NA	TRBV5-5	13	TRBJ2-3
CASSLDLNQPQHF	TGCGCCAGCAGCTTGGATCTCAATCAGCCCCAGCATTTT	NA	NA	TRBV5-1	13	TRBJ1-5
CASSLINNGVETQYF	TGTGCCAGCAGTTTAATCAATAACGGAGTAGAGACCCAGTACTTC	NA	NA	TRBV27	15	TRBJ2-5
CASSQAGAGARTEAFF	TGTGCCAGCAGCCAAGCTGGGGCGGGGGCGCGCACTGAAGCTTTCTTT	NA	NA	TRBV3-1	16	TRBJ1-1
CASSYIPGNTEAFF	TGTGCCAGCAGTTACATCCCGGGGAACACTGAAGCTTTCTTT	NA	NA	TRBV6-2/TRBV6-3	14	TRBJ1-1
CASSQGRIGGGTNEKLFF	TGCGCCAGCAGCCAAGGCCGGATAGGGGGGGGGACTAATGAAAAACTGTTTTTT	NA	NA	TRBV4-1	18	TRBJ1-4
CASGLQPEQYF	TGTGCTAGTGGTTTGCAGCCCGAGCAGTACTTC	NA	NA	TRBV12-5	11	TRBJ2-7
CASSFGPNTEAFF	TGTGCCAGCAGCTTTGGGCCGAACACTGAAGCTTTCTTT	few	NA	TRBV7-2	13	TRBJ1-1
CASSRRGSGIGEKLFF	TGTGCCAGCAGCCGAAGAGGCTCAGGGATTGGTGAAAAACTGTTTTTT	NA	NA	TRBV7-2	16	TRBJ1-4
CASSFGGTGSSPLHF	TGTGCCAGCAGTTTTGGGGGCACGGGTAGTTCACCCCTCCACTTT	NA	NA	TRBV12-3/TRBV12-4	15	TRBJ1-6
CSAHLTSGYEQYF	TGCAGTGCTCATCTGACTAGCGGCTACGAGCAGTACTTC	few	TRBD2	TRBV20-1	13	TRBJ2-7
CASSSSTGFQETQYF	TGCGCCAGCAGCTCATCGACAGGCTTCCAAGAGACCCAGTACTTC	NA	NA	TRBV5-1	15	TRBJ2-5
CASSLGPQGDTEAFF	TGCGCCAGCAGCTTGGGACCTCAAGGGGACACTGAAGCTTTCTTT	few	NA	TRBV5-1	15	TRBJ1-1
CASSRGGAGGEQFF	TGTGCCAGCAGTCGAGGCGGGGCTGGAGGTGAGCAGTTCTTC	once	NA	TRBV6-2/TRBV6-3	14	TRBJ2-1
CASSFGDLDTGELFF	TGTGCCAGCAGCTTCGGGGACCTCGACACCGGGGAGCTGTTTTTT	NA	NA	TRBV13	15	TRBJ2-2
CASSPLRGDWQYF	TGTGCCAGCAGTCCGCTGCGGGGGGATTGGCAGTATTTT	NA	TRBD2	TRBV6-2/TRBV6-3	13	TRBJ2-3
CSARSASGGVSGANVLTF	TGCAGTGCTAGATCGGCTAGCGGGGGGGTCTCTGGGGCCAACGTCCTGACTTTC	NA	TRBD2	TRBV20-1	18	TRBJ2-6
CAITTDPRYGYTF	TGTGCTATAACGACAGACCCCAGATATGGCTACACCTTC	NA	NA	TRBV6-6	13	TRBJ1-2
CASSLASGGSGNTIYF	TGTGCCAGCAGCTTGGCATCCGGGGGCTCTGGAAACACCATATATTTT	NA	NA	TRBV5-4	16	TRBJ1-3
CSAIAGGQDTQYF	TGCAGTGCAATAGCGGGGGGGCAAGATACGCAGTATTTT	NA	TRBD2	TRBV20-1	13	TRBJ2-3
CASSIVPTIGSTDTQYF	TGTGCCAGTAGTATAGTCCCAACGATAGGGAGCACAGATACGCAGTATTTT	NA	NA	TRBV19	17	TRBJ2-3
CASRATSGGAPFF	TGTGCCAGCAGGGCCACTAGCGGGGGGGCCCCGTTCTTC	NA	TRBD2	TRBV2	13	TRBJ2-1
CSVRTENYGYTF	TGCAGCGTTCGGACGGAGAACTATGGCTACACCTTC	NA	NA	TRBV29-1	12	TRBJ1-2